The 5 T cell receptor beta chains presented below share a single source sample, sequenced in a study of blood T cells in healthy people across ages. Through a sample-barcoded 5' primer and a J-beta primer mix, a second PCR was run for roughly 7 to 11 cycles. TCRdb ran MiXCR on the 5' RACE reads and lists one entry per CDR3 protein. The sample has some 760,000 distinct CDR3 sequences, around 25% seen once. Another study also made use of these data, one on T cells of mothers and their children.

Sequenced: blood. Source of these receptors: a boy aged 5 to 17 in good health.

The genes are TRBV24-1 and TRBJ2-5; a possible D gene is TRBD1 (6 bases). TRBJ2-1 explains the end of the DNA better; the J call may be wrong. Germline assignment: CDR1 KGHDR and CDR2 SFDVKD. The CDR3 totals 14 residues. As DNA, the CDR3 is TGTGCCACCAGTGAGGTGGGGGCCTTAAATGAGCAGTTCTTC. As protein: CATSEVGALNEQFF.

In the case of this clonotype: A clone one base away is much larger, so this may be a read error. The chain employs TRBV7-2 and TRBJ2-7; possible D gene TRBD2, 6 bases. The germline V gene has CDR1 SGHTA and CDR2 FQGNSA. This CDR3 contains 11 residues. CDR3 coding DNA: TGTGCCAACAGCCGGGGGTACGAGCAGTACTTC. This translates into CANSRGYEQYF.

The chain recombines TRBV4-1 with TRBJ2-5; 11 nucleotides match TRBD2. The J call may not be correct, given that the DNA end is closer to TRBJ2-1. This CDR3 spans 19 amino acids. Germline loops: CDR1 MGHRA, CDR2 YSYEKL. CDR3 in amino acids: CASSQGAVMGLADHNEQFF. Written as DNA, the CDR3 is TGCGCCAGCAGCCAAGGGGCCGTAATGGGACTAGCGGACCACAATGAGCAGTTCTTC.

This clonotype appeared a few times. This chain uses TRBV18 with TRBJ2-7; 8 bases are a match to TRBD2. The CDR3 covers 14 residues. The ends lost 5 bases at V and 1 base at J; junction bases unmatched: 4. Germline V CDR1 and CDR2: KGHSH, LQKENI. CDR3 sequence reads: CASSNGRVSYEQYF. CDR3 nucleotide sequence: TGTGCCAGCTCAAACGGGAGGGTATCCTACGAGCAGTACTTC. Full variable domain (outside the CDR3, taken from reference TRBV18 and TRBJ2-7): NAGVMQNPRHLVRRRGQEARLRCSPMKGHSHVYWYRQLPEEGLKFMVYLQKENIIDESGMPKERFSAEFPKEGPSILRIQQVVRGDSAAYFCASSNGRVSYEQYFGPGTRLTVT.

This chain uses TRBV7-3 with TRBJ2-1; 8 bases are shared with TRBD1. V was pared by 5 bases and J by 6 bases, with 9 bases of the junction left unmatched. This CDR3 comprises 15 residues. CDR1 is SGHTA and CDR2 is FQGTGA in the germline V gene. The CDR3 nucleotides are TGTGCCAGCAGCCCTGGGCAGGGGGCATTCAATGAGCAGTTCTTC. It encodes CASSPGQGAFNEQFF.